The clone carrying this TCR beta chain was observed many times. The CDR3 spans 15 residues. The ends lost 6 bases at V and 4 bases at J; junction bases unmatched: 7. It was with unique molecular identifiers that the TCRbeta library was prepared. In TCRdb, the PCR reads were re-called with MiXCR into one record per CDR3 protein. The repertoire holds hundreds of thousands of distinct CDR3 sequences, with around 9.6% as singletons. This entry comes from a study of T-cell reconstitution after alpha-beta-depleted transplantation in children. The chain recombines TRBV12-3 or TRBV12-4 with TRBJ2-2, with TRBD1 matching over 8 bases. The clonotype was recovered from a human donor who donated a stem cell graft to a child with acute lymphoblastic leukemia. This specimen consisted of PBMCs from the stem cell graft donor, obtained from the stem cell graft. DNA for the CDR3: TGTGCCAGCAGCAAGACAGGGGCGGGCACCGGGGAGCTGTTTTTT. As protein: CASSKTGAGTGELFF.